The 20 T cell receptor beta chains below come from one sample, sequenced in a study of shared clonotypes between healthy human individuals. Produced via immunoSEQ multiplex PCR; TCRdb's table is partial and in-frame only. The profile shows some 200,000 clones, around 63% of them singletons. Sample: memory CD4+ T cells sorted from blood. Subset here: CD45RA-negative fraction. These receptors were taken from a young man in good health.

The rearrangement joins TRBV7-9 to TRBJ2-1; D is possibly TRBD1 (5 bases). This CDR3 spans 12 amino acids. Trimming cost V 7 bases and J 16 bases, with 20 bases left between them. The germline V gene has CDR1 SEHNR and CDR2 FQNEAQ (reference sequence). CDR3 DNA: TGTGCCAGCACCCGTGGGTTAAGGGGTCATTTCTTC. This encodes CASTRGLRGHFF.

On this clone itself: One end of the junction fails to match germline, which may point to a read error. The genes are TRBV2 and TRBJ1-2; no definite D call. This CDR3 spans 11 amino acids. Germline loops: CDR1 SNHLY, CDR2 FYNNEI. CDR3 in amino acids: CASHRTELQRF. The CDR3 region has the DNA TGTGCCAGCCACCGAACGGAATTACAGAGGTTC.

The DNA of the CDR3 is TGTGCCAGGGGGCTTACGGCACTAAGGGACGAGCAGTACTTC. Protein product: CARGLTALRDEQYF. J is TRBJ2-7 and V is TRBV21-1; the DNA was not compared with TRBD1, the D call given in the table. TRBV21-1 constitutes a pseudogene. CDR3 length: 14 residues.

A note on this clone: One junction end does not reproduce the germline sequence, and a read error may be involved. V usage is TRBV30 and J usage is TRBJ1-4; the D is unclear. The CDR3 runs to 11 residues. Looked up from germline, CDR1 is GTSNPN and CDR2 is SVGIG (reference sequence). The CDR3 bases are TGTGCCTGCCTTAAGGACGGATTATCCATTTTT. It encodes CACLKDGLSIF.

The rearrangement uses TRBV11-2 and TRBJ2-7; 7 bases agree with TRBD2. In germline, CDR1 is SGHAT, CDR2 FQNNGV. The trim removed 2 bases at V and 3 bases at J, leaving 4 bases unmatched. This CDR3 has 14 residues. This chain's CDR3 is CASSLNGGSYEQYF. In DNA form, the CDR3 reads TGTGCCAGCAGCTTAAACGGCGGGAGCTACGAGCAGTACTTC.

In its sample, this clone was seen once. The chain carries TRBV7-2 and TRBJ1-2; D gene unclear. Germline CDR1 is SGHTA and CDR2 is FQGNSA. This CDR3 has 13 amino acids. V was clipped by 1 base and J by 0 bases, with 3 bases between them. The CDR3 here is CASSLDPNYGYTF. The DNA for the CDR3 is TGTGCCAGCAGCTTAGATCCTAACTATGGCTACACCTTC.

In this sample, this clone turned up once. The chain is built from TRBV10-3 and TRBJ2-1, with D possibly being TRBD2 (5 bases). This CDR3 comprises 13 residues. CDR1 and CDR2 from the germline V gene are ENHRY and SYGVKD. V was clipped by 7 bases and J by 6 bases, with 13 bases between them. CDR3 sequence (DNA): TGTGCCATCACTCCTAGCAAATTCAATGAGCAGTTCTTC. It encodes CAITPSKFNEQFF.

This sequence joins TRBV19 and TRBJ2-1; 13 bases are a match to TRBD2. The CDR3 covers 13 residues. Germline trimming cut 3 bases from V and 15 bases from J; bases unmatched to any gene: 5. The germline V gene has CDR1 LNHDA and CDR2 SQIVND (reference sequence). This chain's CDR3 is CASSIGLAGDMFF. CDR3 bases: TGTGCCAGTAGTATTGGACTAGCGGGAGATATGTTCTTC.

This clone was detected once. CDR3 bases: TGTGCCTGGAGGTCAGGGGGCGCGGGAGGATTTCGCGAGCAGTACTTC. It encodes CAWRSGGAGGFREQYF. This chain uses TRBV30 with TRBJ2-7; tentatively, D is TRBD1 or TRBD2 (8 bases each). Germline V lookup: CDR1 GTSNPN, CDR2 SVGIG (reference sequence). The CDR3 is made up of 16 amino acids. Trimming took off 3 bases at V and 6 bases at J, with 24 bases between the two ends.

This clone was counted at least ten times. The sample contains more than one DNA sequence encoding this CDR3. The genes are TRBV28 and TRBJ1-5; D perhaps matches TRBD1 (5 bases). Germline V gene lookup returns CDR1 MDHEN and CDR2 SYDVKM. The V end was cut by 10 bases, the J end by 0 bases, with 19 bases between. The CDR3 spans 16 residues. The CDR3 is CATIAGGRDSNQPQHF. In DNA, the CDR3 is TGTGCCACCATAGCCGGGGGGAGAGATAGCAATCAGCCCCAGCATTTT.

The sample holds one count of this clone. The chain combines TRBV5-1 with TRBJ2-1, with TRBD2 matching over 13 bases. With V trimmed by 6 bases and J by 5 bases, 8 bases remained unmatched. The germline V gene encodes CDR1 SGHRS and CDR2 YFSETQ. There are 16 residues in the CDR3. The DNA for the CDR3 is TGCGCCAGCATCCCAACCGGGACTAGCGGGAACAATGAGCAGTTCTTC. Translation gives CASIPTGTSGNNEQFF.

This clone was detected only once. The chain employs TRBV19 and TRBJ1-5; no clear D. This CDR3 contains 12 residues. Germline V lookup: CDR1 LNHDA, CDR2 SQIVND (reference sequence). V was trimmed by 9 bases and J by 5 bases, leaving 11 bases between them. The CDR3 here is CASAAGYQPQHF. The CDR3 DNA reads TGTGCCAGCGCCGCGGGTTATCAGCCCCAGCATTTT. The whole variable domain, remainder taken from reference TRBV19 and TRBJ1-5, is DGGITQSPKYLFRKEGQNVTLSCEQNLNHDAMYWYRQDPGQGLRLIYYSQIVNDFQKGDIAEGYSVSREKKESFPLTVTSAQKNPTAFYLCASAAGYQPQHFGDGTRLSIL.

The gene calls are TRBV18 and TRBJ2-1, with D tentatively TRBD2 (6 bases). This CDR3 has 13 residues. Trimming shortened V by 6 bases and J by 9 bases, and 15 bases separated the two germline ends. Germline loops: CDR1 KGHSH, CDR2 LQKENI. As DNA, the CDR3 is TGTGCCAGCTCTGGACCGACGGAGGGTGAGCAGTTCTTC. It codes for CASSGPTEGEQFF.

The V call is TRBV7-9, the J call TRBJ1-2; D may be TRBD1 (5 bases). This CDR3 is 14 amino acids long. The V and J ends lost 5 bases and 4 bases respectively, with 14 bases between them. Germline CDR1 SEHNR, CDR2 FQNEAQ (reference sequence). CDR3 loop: CASSTMNRSYGYTF. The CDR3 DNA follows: TGTGCCAGCAGCACCATGAACAGGTCCTATGGCTACACCTTC.

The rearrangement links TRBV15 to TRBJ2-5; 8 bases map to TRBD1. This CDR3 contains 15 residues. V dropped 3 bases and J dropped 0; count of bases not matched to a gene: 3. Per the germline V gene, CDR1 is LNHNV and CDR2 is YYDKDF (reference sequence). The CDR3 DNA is TGTGCCACCAGCAGGGGGACAGGCGACCAAGAGACCCAGTACTTC. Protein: CATSRGTGDQETQYF.

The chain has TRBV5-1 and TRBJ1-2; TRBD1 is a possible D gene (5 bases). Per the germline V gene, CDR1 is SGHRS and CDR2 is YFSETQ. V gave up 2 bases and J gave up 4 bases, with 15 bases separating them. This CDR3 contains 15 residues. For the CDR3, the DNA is TGCGCCAGCAGCTTCACCGGGACTAAGGCCTATGGCTACACCTTC. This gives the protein CASSFTGTKAYGYTF.

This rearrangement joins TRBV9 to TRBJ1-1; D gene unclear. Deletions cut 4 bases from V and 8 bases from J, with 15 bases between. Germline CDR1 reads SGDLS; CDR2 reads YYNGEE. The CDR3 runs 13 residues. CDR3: CASSPGGRREAFF. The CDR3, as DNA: TGTGCCAGCAGCCCCGGCGGACGCCGAGAAGCTTTCTTT. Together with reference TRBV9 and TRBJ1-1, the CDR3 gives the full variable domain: DSGVTQTPKHLITATGQRVTLRCSPRSGDLSVYWYQQSLDQGLQFLIQYYNGEERAKGNILERFSAQQFPDLHSELNLSSLELGDSALYFCASSPGGRREAFFGQGTRLTVV.

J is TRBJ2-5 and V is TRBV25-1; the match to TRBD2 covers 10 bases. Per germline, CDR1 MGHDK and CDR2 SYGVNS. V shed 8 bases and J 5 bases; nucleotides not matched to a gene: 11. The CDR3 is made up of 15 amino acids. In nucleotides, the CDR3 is TGTGCCAGCGAAGAGCATGCTAGCGGGAGTGAGACCCAGTACTTC. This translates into CASEEHASGSETQYF.

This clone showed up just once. CDR3 protein: CSIQSGTSYNEQFF. The CDR3, as DNA: TGCAGCATCCAGTCCGGGACATCCTACAATGAGCAGTTCTTC. V is TRBV29-1 and J is TRBJ2-1, with a tentative D call TRBD1 (6 bases). The V gene lost 8 bases and the J gene lost 1 base, with 15 bases spanning the gap. This CDR3 is 14 amino acids long. Germline loops: CDR1 SQVTM, CDR2 ANQGSEA.

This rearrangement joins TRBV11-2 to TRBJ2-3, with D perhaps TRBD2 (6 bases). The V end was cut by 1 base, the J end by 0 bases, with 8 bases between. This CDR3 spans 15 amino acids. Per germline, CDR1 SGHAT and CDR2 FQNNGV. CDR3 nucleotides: TGTGCCAGCAGCTTAGTCGGGGGTAGCACAGATACGCAGTATTTT. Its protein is CASSLVGGSTDTQYF.